This T cell receptor (beta chain) was identified during a study of OX40 agonist ivuxolimab in advanced cancers. Deletions cut 1 base from V and 2 bases from J, with 5 bases between. The V gene's germline CDR1 is LNHDA and CDR2 SQIVND (reference sequence). This CDR3 contains 14 residues. Data came from immunoSEQ multiplex PCR; TCRdb stores just in-frame clones and leaves some out. The table records tens of thousands of clones, approximately 90% of them present only once. The sequencing here drew on CD4+ or CD8+ T cells sorted from blood, taken in a trial of the OX40 agonist ivuxolimab. This receptor was taken from an adult with an advanced solid tumor such as melanoma, head and neck, liver or kidney cancer. The V call is TRBV19, the J call TRBJ2-2, with D hard to call. This chain's CDR3 is CASSIGYNTGELFF. CDR3 bases: TGTGCCAGTAGTATAGGTTATAACACCGGGGAGCTGTTTTTT.